The next 14 T cell receptor beta chains were all read from a single sample in a study of early T cells in non-severe SARS-CoV-2 infection. Each CDR3 protein gets one entry after TCRdb re-called the 5' RACE reads with MiXCR. The profile shows roughly 93,000 distinct CDR3 sequences, 14% to 15% of them singletons. The specimen was whole blood. These receptors were taken from an adult who was a healthcare worker with PCR-confirmed SARS-CoV-2 infection or an uninfected control (not recorded which).

The genes are TRBV14 and TRBJ2-3; D is uncertain. Germline-derived CDR1 and CDR2 are SGHDN and FVKESK. The length of the CDR3 is 14 residues. V dropped 3 bases and J dropped 6 bases, with 13 bases sitting between them. The CDR3 coding sequence is TGTGCCAGCAGCCAGGCTTTAGGTATCGATACGCAGTATTTT. Amino acids: CASSQALGIDTQYF. Variable domain in full (rest from reference TRBV14 and TRBJ2-3): EAGVTQFPSHSVIEKGQTVTLRCDPISGHDNLYWYRRVMGKEIKFLLHFVKESKQDESGMPNNRFLAERTGGTYSTLKVQPAELEDSGVYFCASSQALGIDTQYFGPGTRLTVL.

This clonotype was seen at least ten times. This chain uses TRBV2 with TRBJ2-2; D is ambiguous. Per the germline V gene, CDR1 is SNHLY and CDR2 is FYNNEI. This CDR3 has 15 residues. V lost 1 base to trimming and J lost 1 base, with 7 bases between them. The CDR3 DNA follows: TGTGCCAGCAGTGAAGTTTTGGGGAACACCGGGGAGCTGTTTTTT. Protein product: CASSEVLGNTGELFF.

There are a few counts of this clonotype. The rearrangement uses TRBV6-6 and TRBJ1-5, with 8 bases matching TRBD1. The germline V gene encodes CDR1 MNHNY and CDR2 SVGAGI (reference sequence). The V and J ends lost 6 bases and 2 bases, in that order; junction bases with no gene match: 15. The CDR3 contains 18 residues. In DNA form, the CDR3 reads TGTGCCAGCAGCTTACAGGGGGACTATAGTTATGGCAATCAGCCCCAGCATTTT. Amino acids: CASSLQGDYSYGNQPQHF.

In its sample, this clonotype was seen a few times. This chain joins TRBV12-3 or TRBV12-4 and TRBJ1-2; D is undetermined. Trimming removed 3 bases at V and 4 bases at J, with 12 bases between. The CDR3 is made up of 14 amino acids. The CDR3 loop reads CASSFGQLSYGYTF. The CDR3 DNA reads TGTGCCAGCAGTTTTGGGCAGCTCTCCTATGGCTACACCTTC.

This clonotype showed up many times. The chain employs TRBV28 and TRBJ1-5; no clear D gene. CDR1 MDHEN and CDR2 SYDVKM come from the germline V gene. The CDR3 sequence is 17 residues long. V lost 4 bases, J lost 1 base, and 17 bases lay in between. CDR3 protein: CASSYEGFGKSNQPQHF. DNA of the CDR3: TGTGCCAGCAGTTATGAAGGGTTTGGGAAGAGCAATCAGCCCCAGCATTTT.

The sample holds a few counts of this clonotype. CDR3 residues: CASSDQTGVSTEAFF. The CDR3 DNA follows: TGTGCCAGCAGCGACCAAACAGGGGTGAGCACTGAAGCTTTCTTT. The J gene is TRBJ1-1, the V gene TRBV7-2; TRBD1 matches 7 bases. V lost 5 bases to trimming and J lost 4 bases; unmatched junction nucleotides: 10. Germline CDR1 and CDR2: SGHTA and FQGNSA. CDR3 size: 15 residues.

The chain is built from TRBV3-1 and TRBJ2-1; D not certain. This CDR3 spans 14 amino acids. CDR1 and CDR2 from the germline V gene are LGHDT and YNNKEL (reference sequence). The germline V and J ends were trimmed by 5 bases and 8 bases, with 16 bases remaining between them. CDR3 protein: CASSSRIGSDEQFF. In DNA form, the CDR3 reads TGTGCCAGCAGCTCCCGAATCGGGTCGGATGAGCAGTTCTTC.

The chain recombines TRBV5-6 with TRBJ1-5, with D possibly TRBD1 on 5 matching bases. The CDR3 loop spans 15 amino acids. V was cut by 4 bases and J by 2 bases, with 13 bases left in between. Germline-derived CDR1 and CDR2 are SGHDT and YYEEEE. The CDR3 DNA is TGTGCCAGCAGCGTAGACCCGACAGGCAATCAGCCCCAGCATTTT. This encodes CASSVDPTGNQPQHF.

Only a few counts were recorded for this clonotype. J is TRBJ2-1 and V is TRBV19, with D hard to call. Germline-derived CDR1 and CDR2 are LNHDA and SQIVND (reference sequence). The CDR3 length is 15 residues. V gave up 3 bases and J gave up 0 bases, with 9 bases separating them. The CDR3 spells CASSIGRYSYNEQFF. The CDR3, as DNA: TGTGCCAGTAGTATTGGGCGGTACTCCTACAATGAGCAGTTCTTC.

This clonotype came up many times. The chain carries TRBV9 and TRBJ1-1, with D perhaps TRBD1 (5 bases). The V end lost 4 bases, the J end lost 5 bases, and 12 bases lay between the germline ends. Per the germline V gene, CDR1 is SGDLS and CDR2 is YYNGEE. The CDR3 is made up of 13 amino acids. CDR3: CASSPDSGTEAFF. CDR3 DNA sequence: TGTGCCAGCAGCCCAGACAGTGGGACTGAAGCTTTCTTT.

The V gene is TRBV6-5, the J gene TRBJ1-5, with D tentatively TRBD1 (5 bases). Germline V lookup: CDR1 MNHEY, CDR2 SVGAGI. Trimming cost V 5 bases and J 9 bases, with 20 bases left between them. This CDR3 is built from 15 residues. The CDR3 nucleotides read TGTGCCAGCAGTCAACGAGGGGAAATCAGGTCGCCCCAGCATTTT. Protein: CASSQRGEIRSPQHF.

The chain employs TRBV5-6 and TRBJ2-7, with D possibly called TRBD1 or TRBD2 (5 bases each). The CDR3 covers 13 residues. Germline loops: CDR1 SGHDT, CDR2 YYEEEE. V was pared by 7 bases and J by 5 bases, with 16 bases between. The CDR3 DNA sequence: TGTGCCAGCCGGAAGTGGGGGACCCACGAGCAGTACGTC. It codes for CASRKWGTHEQYV.

This clonotype was seen a handful of times. This chain joins TRBV6-4 and TRBJ2-3; 11 bases map to TRBD2. The CDR3 is made up of 15 amino acids. Germline trimming cut 10 bases from V and 2 bases from J; bases unmatched to any gene: 8. From germline, CDR1 is MRHNA and CDR2 SNTAGT. CDR3 bases: TGTGCCACCAATTTGACTAGCGGGGTCACAGATACGCAGTATTTT. Its protein product is CATNLTSGVTDTQYF.

In its sample, this clonotype was seen a few times. The chain links TRBV3-1 to TRBJ1-6; TRBD1 aligns across 8 bases. The CDR3 runs 15 residues. Losses at the gene ends were 7 bases for V and 3 bases for J; bases not matched to a gene: 5. Germline lookup yields CDR1 LGHDT and CDR2 YNNKEL (reference sequence). The CDR3 DNA reads as TGTGCCAGCACTCGGACAGGGATCTATAATTCACCCCTCCACTTT. Its translation: CASTRTGIYNSPLHF.